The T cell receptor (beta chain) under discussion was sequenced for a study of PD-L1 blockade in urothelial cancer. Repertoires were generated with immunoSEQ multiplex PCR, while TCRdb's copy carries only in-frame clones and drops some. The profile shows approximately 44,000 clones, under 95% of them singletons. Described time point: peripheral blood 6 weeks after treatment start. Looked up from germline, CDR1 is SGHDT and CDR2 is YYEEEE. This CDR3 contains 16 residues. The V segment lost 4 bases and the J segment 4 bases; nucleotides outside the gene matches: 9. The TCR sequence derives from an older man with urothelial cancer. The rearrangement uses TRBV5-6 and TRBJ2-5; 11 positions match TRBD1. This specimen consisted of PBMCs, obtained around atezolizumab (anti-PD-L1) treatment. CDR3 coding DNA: TGTGCCAGCAGCGGGGACAGGGGGTTCTTTCGAGAGACCCAGTACTTC. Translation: CASSGDRGFFRETQYF.